This entry lists 6 T cell receptor beta chains sequenced from one sample in a study of blood T cells in healthy people across ages. The authors ran a second PCR of roughly 6 to 12 cycles using a sample-barcoded 5' primer and a J-beta primer mix. TCRdb used MiXCR to reprocess the 5' RACE reads, holding one entry per CDR3 protein. Among some 1.1 million distinct CDR3 sequences listed, less than 45% were seen once. Source material: blood. These receptors originate from a man aged 18 to 29 in good health.

V is TRBV5-6 and J is TRBJ2-4; D might be TRBD2 (5 bases). The CDR3 contains 14 residues. Germline V lookup: CDR1 SGHDT, CDR2 YYEEEE. Trimming shortened V by 0 bases and J by 6 bases, and 10 bases separated the two germline ends. The CDR3, as DNA: TGTGCCAGCAGCTTGGGAGGGAACGGAAACATTCAGTACTTC. Translation gives CASSLGGNGNIQYF. Combining the CDR3 with reference TRBV5-6 and TRBJ2-4 gives the whole variable domain DAGVTQSPTHLIKTRGQQVTLRCSPKSGHDTVSWYQQALGQGPQFIFQYYEEEERQRGNFPDRFSGHQFPNYSSELNVNALLLGDSALYLCASSLGGNGNIQYFGAGTRLSVL.

This clonotype was seen more than once but under ten times. CDR3 loop: CAISEVLYGSGANVLTF. The CDR3 coding sequence is TGTGCCATCAGTGAGGTCTTGTACGGGTCCGGGGCCAACGTCCTGACTTTC. V usage is TRBV10-3 and J usage is TRBJ2-6; D gene uncertain. In germline, CDR1 is ENHRY, CDR2 SYGVKD. Trimming shortened V by 2 bases and J by 4 bases, and 15 bases separated the two germline ends. There are 17 residues in the CDR3.

This chain connects TRBV13 to TRBJ1-1; TRBD1 aligns across 8 bases. The V gene's germline CDR1 is PRHDT and CDR2 FYEKMQ (reference sequence). The CDR3 runs 16 residues. V lost 6 bases, J lost 0 bases, and 9 bases stayed unmatched. The CDR3 spells CASSTLRDRLNTEAFF. In DNA form, the CDR3 reads TGTGCCAGCAGTACCCTTAGGGACAGGCTGAACACTGAAGCTTTCTTT.

At least ten counts were recorded for this clonotype. The chain combines TRBV5-1 with TRBJ1-1; 9 bases are a match to TRBD1. This CDR3 has 15 amino acids. Germline V gives CDR1 SGHRS, CDR2 YFSETQ. V shed 4 bases, J shed 6 bases, and the junction held 10 bases outside the gene matches. DNA for the CDR3: TGCGCCAGCAGCCCGACTCCGGGACAGGGAGCTGAAGCTTTCTTT. Residues: CASSPTPGQGAEAFF.

The V and J genes are TRBV7-3 and TRBJ1-6, with 8 bases lining up with TRBD1. With V trimmed by 5 bases and J by 5 bases, 5 bases remained unmatched. The CDR3 sequence is 15 residues long. Germline CDR1 and CDR2: SGHTA and FQGTGA. The CDR3 region is CASSTGGPDNSPLHF. Written as DNA, the CDR3 is TGTGCCAGCAGCACAGGGGGGCCAGATAATTCACCCCTCCACTTT.

The rearrangement uses TRBV7-2 and TRBJ2-7; 8 bases fit TRBD2. The V and J ends lost 1 base and 5 bases, in that order; junction bases with no gene match: 4. Germline assignment: CDR1 SGHTA and CDR2 FQGNSA. The CDR3 runs to 14 residues. Here the CDR3 reads CASSLVSGDNEQYF. The CDR3 DNA follows: TGTGCCAGCAGCTTAGTTAGCGGGGATAACGAGCAGTACTTC.